The source of this T cell receptor (beta chain) is a study of control samples from healthy donors and cancer patients. Method: immunoSEQ multiplex PCR; TCRdb's copy keeps in-frame clones and lacks some. Among under 200,000 clones listed, 90% to 95% were seen once. The germline gives CDR1 LGHNT, CDR2 FRNRAP. This CDR3 is 12 amino acids long. Between the trimmed V and J ends, which lost 5 bases and 13 bases, there was a span of 14 bases. Source material: blood. The chain uses TRBV12-5 and TRBJ1-4; D uncertain. This TCR came from a woman aged 40 to 50 in good health. The CDR3 reads CASGPGGPRLFF. The CDR3 DNA reads as TGTGCTAGTGGTCCCGGTGGCCCAAGACTGTTTTTT. Using reference TRBV12-5 and TRBJ1-4 for the parts outside the CDR3, the full variable domain is DARVTQTPRHKVTEMGQEVTMRCQPILGHNTVFWYRQTMMQGLELLAYFRNRAPLDDSGMPKDRFSAEMPDATLATLKIQPSEPRDSAVYFCASGPGGPRLFFGSGTQLSVL.